The clone carrying this TCR beta chain showed up many times. The antigen remains unidentified. This CDR3 is built from 12 residues. Trimming took 10 bases from V and 6 from J; bases not matched to a gene: 8. This sample is part of a study of glioma-infiltrating T cells. Notes on the study in general: Non-neoplastic patients had below-expected tissue-blood divergence, while all gliomas exceeded expectation. Only very few CDR3 sequences appeared in both tissue and blood.

Using RNA template, CDR3s of TCR alpha and beta were amplified with iRepertoire arm-PCR. Tissue mRNA or PBMC total RNA, roughly 100-400 ng, went into one-step reverse transcription and amplification. TCRdb used MiXCR to reprocess the multiplex PCR reads, holding one entry per CDR3 protein. This sample has fewer than 200,000 distinct CDR3 sequences, with about 31% found just once. The source of this sequence is a human donor with low-grade glioma or glioblastoma, undergoing nonglioma brain surgery, or in good health (not recorded which). V and J are TRBV12-3 or TRBV12-4 and TRBJ1-1; the match to TRBD1 covers 7 bases. What was sequenced was glioma tissue, nonneoplastic brain tissue, or PBMCs (not recorded which). This CDR3 is CATQGDLAEAFF. CDR3 bases: TGTGCCACCCAGGGGGATTTGGCTGAAGCTTTCTTT.